This T cell receptor (beta chain) stems from a study of beta chain features in type 1 diabetes. Per the germline V gene, CDR1 is MDHEN and CDR2 is SYDVKM. Trimming removed 11 bases from V and 0 bases from J, with 10 bases in between. The CDR3 has 12 amino acids. Study-level points and caveats: When Type 1 diabetes patients were examined, their TCRB CDR3s proved moderately but significantly shorter in all four CD4+ subsets. Small HLA sub-analyses could not settle whether HLA shapes TCRB rearrangement.

TCRB transcripts that were expressed got sequenced, as all of the isolated RNA had been reverse transcribed. Data came from immunoSEQ multiplex PCR; TCRdb stores just in-frame clones and leaves some out. The data show 300,000 to 450,000 clones, 10% to 15% seen once. As concerns this clone: Its antigen is undetermined.

The source of this sequence is a woman younger than 30 with type 1 diabetes. The sample was naive CD4+ T cells from blood. The chain joins TRBV28 to TRBJ1-2; possibly TRBD1 for D (6 bases). The CDR3 DNA is TGTGCCGTCAGGGGTACTAACTATGGCTACACCTTC. Translated: CAVRGTNYGYTF.